These T cell receptor beta chains were read from a single sample in a study of blood T cell repertoires in COVID-19. Produced via immunoSEQ multiplex PCR; TCRdb's table is partial and in-frame only. Of roughly 150,000 clones listed, roughly 84% are singletons. The sequencing sample was made of PBMCs or T cells enriched from blood (not recorded which). These receptors came from a woman aged 50 to 60 who had recovered from COVID-19. The CDR3 runs from the conserved cysteine through the conserved F or W. A D gene is named only where the DNA matches it firmly. For some rows the clone size is stated as once, few or many, or as a class when expanded; others skip it.

CDR3aa,CDR3nt,abundance,j_gene,v_gene,d_gene
CASSDFRDRGYEQYF,TGTGCCAGCAGTGATTTCAGGGACAGGGGCTACGAGCAGTACTTC,.,TRBJ2-7,TRBV6-1,TRBD1
CASIGSGTEAFF,TGTGCCAGCATAGGCAGCGGTACTGAAGCTTTCTTT,.,TRBJ1-1,TRBV6-5,.
CASSLGPGGQAFF,TGTGCCAGCAGTCTCGGCCCAGGGGGGCAAGCTTTCTTT,once,TRBJ1-1,TRBV12-3/TRBV12-4,TRBD1
CASSIEGRKPQHF,TGTGCCAGTAGTATAGAGGGGCGGAAGCCCCAGCATTTT,.,TRBJ1-5,TRBV19,.
CASSYVPSGGADTQYF,TGTGCCAGCAGTTACGTCCCTAGCGGGGGAGCAGATACGCAGTATTTT,.,TRBJ2-3,TRBV6-2/TRBV6-3,TRBD2
CASTRTGFGTEAFF,TGTGCCAGCACCCGAACAGGGTTTGGGACTGAAGCTTTCTTT,few,TRBJ1-1,TRBV6-5,.
CASSRGDSEQPQHF,TGTGCCAGCTCACGCGGGGATTCAGAGCAGCCCCAGCATTTT,.,TRBJ1-5,TRBV18,.
CASFREPRDTQYF,TGTGCCAGCTTCCGGGAGCCAAGGGATACGCAGTATTTT,once,TRBJ2-3,TRBV18,.
CASKYKGDSWTEAFF,TGTGCCAGTAAATATAAGGGGGACAGTTGGACTGAAGCTTTCTTT,.,TRBJ1-1,TRBV19,TRBD1
CASSPRGQGAQPQHF,TGTGCCAGCAGTCCCCGTGGACAGGGGGCGCAGCCCCAGCATTTT,.,TRBJ1-5,TRBV6-2/TRBV6-3,TRBD1
CARRQGNTGELFF,TGTGCCAGGCGGCAGGGGAACACCGGGGAGCTGTTTTTT,.,TRBJ2-2,TRBV19,.
CASSPGTGNSPLHF,TGTGCCAGCAGCCCCGGGACAGGGAACTCACCCCTCCACTTT,.,TRBJ1-6,TRBV6-5,TRBD1
CAIGGSGNTIYF,TGTGCCATCGGAGGGTCTGGAAACACCATATATTTT,.,TRBJ1-3,TRBV10-3,.
CASSLRTVMNTEAFF,TGTGCCAGCAGCCTACGGACAGTCATGAACACTGAAGCTTTCTTT,once,TRBJ1-1,TRBV5-6,.
CASRPSSGRSGETQYF,TGTGCCAGCAGACCGAGTAGCGGGAGGTCAGGAGAGACCCAGTACTTC,once,TRBJ2-5,TRBV7-2,TRBD2
CASQLLTGGGGTEAFF,TGTGCCAGCCAACTACTCACTGGGGGCGGGGGAACTGAAGCTTTCTTT,.,TRBJ1-1,TRBV5-8,.
CASSSRDMGTDTQYF,TGTGCCAGCAGTAGCAGGGATATGGGCACAGATACGCAGTATTTT,.,TRBJ2-3,TRBV25-1,.
CSAGGSYGYTF,TGCAGTGCTGGGGGCAGCTATGGCTACACCTTC,.,TRBJ1-2,TRBV20-1,.
CASSQGVGSTGELFF,TGCGCCAGCAGCCAAGGGGTGGGGAGCACCGGGGAGCTGTTTTTT,.,TRBJ2-2,TRBV4-3,.
CASSFWSSGSDEQFF,TGTGCCAGTAGTTTTTGGTCTAGCGGGTCCGATGAGCAGTTCTTC,.,TRBJ2-1,TRBV19,TRBD2
CASSFRQYTDTQYF,TGTGCCAGCAGTTTCAGACAGTACACAGATACGCAGTATTTT,few,TRBJ2-3,TRBV27,.
CASSKQGRGNTIYF,TGTGCCAGTAGTAAACAGGGGAGAGGAAACACCATATATTTT,.,TRBJ1-3,TRBV19,TRBD1
CASTRWASGTSYEQYF,TGTGCCAGCACTCGATGGGCTAGCGGTACCTCCTACGAGCAGTACTTC,.,TRBJ2-7,TRBV2,TRBD2
CASSLSGQGETNEKLFF,TGTGCCAGCAGCCTTTCGGGACAGGGGGAAACTAATGAAAAACTGTTTTTT,.,TRBJ1-4,TRBV4-2,TRBD1
CASRTAQGGNTIYF,TGTGCCAGCAGGACAGCTCAGGGTGGAAACACCATATATTTT,.,TRBJ1-3,TRBV2,.
CAISATGEASPLHF,TGTGCCATCAGTGCGACAGGGGAAGCTTCACCCCTCCACTTT,.,TRBJ1-6,TRBV10-3,TRBD1
CASSFEETNTGELFF,TGTGCCAGTAGTTTTGAGGAAACGAACACCGGGGAGCTGTTTTTT,.,TRBJ2-2,TRBV19,.
CASSQEGRQGYGYTF,TGTGCCAGCAGCCAAGAAGGTCGACAGGGCTATGGCTACACCTTC,.,TRBJ1-2,TRBV4-2,TRBD1
CASSEDQYRGSSNQPQHF,TGTGCCAGCAGTGAAGATCAATACAGGGGGTCTAGCAATCAGCCCCAGCATTTT,.,TRBJ1-5,TRBV2,TRBD1
CASSQDSQIYSGSPYNEQFF,TGCGCCAGCAGCCAAGATTCCCAAATATATAGCGGGAGTCCCTACAATGAGCAGTTCTTC,.,TRBJ2-1,TRBV4-3,TRBD2
CASSARVLGGGYTF,TGTGCCAGCAGTGCCCGGGTCTTAGGGGGTGGCTACACCTTC,.,TRBJ1-2,TRBV6-6,.
CASSQRTLAGVVDTQYF,TGTGCCAGCAGTCAACGTACACTAGCGGGAGTGGTAGATACGCAGTATTTT,.,TRBJ2-3,TRBV6-2/TRBV6-3,TRBD2
CASSGSGTGFSYEQYF,TGTGCCAGCAGCGGTTCCGGGACAGGCTTCTCCTACGAGCAGTACTTC,.,TRBJ2-7,TRBV7-2,TRBD1
CASSITATNEKLFF,TGTGCCAGTAGTATTACAGCAACTAATGAAAAACTGTTTTTT,.,TRBJ1-4,TRBV19,.
CASSLSSGPLGEQFF,TGCGCCAGCAGCTTGAGCAGCGGCCCGCTGGGAGAGCAGTTCTTC,.,TRBJ2-1,TRBV5-1,.
CASSPLDGVSEQFF,TGTGCCAGCAGCCCACTCGACGGAGTGAGTGAGCAGTTCTTC,.,TRBJ2-1,TRBV28,.
CASSRYRGLAKNIQYF,TGTGCCAGCAGCCGCTACCGAGGTCTAGCCAAAAACATTCAGTACTTC,.,TRBJ2-4,TRBV5-6,.
CATSDPRDRGGSETQYF,TGTGCCACCAGTGATCCACGAGACAGGGGTGGAAGCGAGACCCAGTACTTC,.,TRBJ2-5,TRBV24-1,TRBD1
CSATGGNTIYF,TGCAGTGCTACAGGTGGAAACACCATATATTTT,.,TRBJ1-3,TRBV20-1,.
CASSHTPGQGALDTQYF,TGCGCCAGCAGCCACACACCGGGACAGGGGGCTTTAGATACGCAGTATTTT,.,TRBJ2-3,TRBV4-3,TRBD1
CASSQGLLGRNTGELFF,TGTGCCAGCAGCCAAGGCCTCTTGGGGCGTAACACCGGGGAGCTGTTTTTT,.,TRBJ2-2,TRBV3-1/TRBV3-2,.
CASSYSIRGVYEQYF,TGTGCCAGCAGTTACTCGATTCGGGGGGTATACGAGCAGTACTTC,.,TRBJ2-7,TRBV6-2/TRBV6-3,TRBD2
CASSGGVYSGNTIYF,TGTGCCAGCAGCGGCGGGGTTTACTCTGGAAACACCATATATTTT,.,TRBJ1-3,TRBV11-2,.
CSARDLEIAFF,TGCAGTGCTAGAGATTTGGAGATAGCGTTCTTC,.,TRBJ2-1,TRBV20-1,.
CASSAGLAGGTQYF,TGTGCCAGCAGCGCTGGACTAGCTGGGGGTACGCAGTATTTT,.,TRBJ2-3,TRBV11-1,TRBD2
CASSRPGQGSTDTQYF,TGCGCCAGCAGCCGCCCGGGACAGGGGTCCACAGATACGCAGTATTTT,once,TRBJ2-3,TRBV4-1,TRBD1
CASRNSGNASPLHF,TGTGCCAGCAGGAATTCAGGGAATGCTTCACCCCTCCACTTT,.,TRBJ1-6,TRBV2,.
CASSATLAGSTDTQYF,TGTGCCAGCAGCGCTACACTAGCGGGGAGCACAGATACGCAGTATTTT,.,TRBJ2-3,TRBV7-2,TRBD2
CASSLRGASSEQYF,TGTGCCAGCAGCTTGCGGGGAGCGTCGAGCGAGCAGTACTTC,few,TRBJ2-7,TRBV11-3,.
CSAVDRPTQYF,TGCAGTGCTGTTGACAGACCTACGCAGTATTTT,.,TRBJ2-3,TRBV20-1,.
CASSLQGQGINQPQHF,TGTGCCAGCAGCTTACAAGGACAGGGGATAAATCAGCCCCAGCATTTT,.,TRBJ1-5,TRBV7-2,TRBD1
CASSLGLGRAVDTQYF,TGTGCCAGCAGCTTAGGCCTCGGGAGGGCCGTAGATACGCAGTATTTT,.,TRBJ2-3,TRBV5-8,TRBD2
CASSIVGRGANYGYTF,TGTGCCAGTAGTATAGTTGGGAGGGGAGCTAACTATGGCTACACCTTC,few,TRBJ1-2,TRBV19,.
CASTPWRPSNGYTF,TGTGCCAGCACCCCCTGGAGGCCTTCAAATGGCTACACCTTC,once,TRBJ1-2,TRBV5-8,.
CASTRAGAGVYEQYF,TGTGCCAGCACCCGCGCGGGCGCGGGAGTCTACGAGCAGTACTTC,.,TRBJ2-7,TRBV5-6,TRBD2
CASDDRGSGNTIYF,TGTGCCAGCGATGACAGGGGCTCTGGAAACACCATATATTTT,.,TRBJ1-3,TRBV19,TRBD1